The TCR beta chain described here comes from a study of beta chain features in type 1 diabetes. Germline V gene lookup returns CDR1 KGHSH and CDR2 LQKENI. J was trimmed by 3 bases and V by 6 bases; bases with no gene match: 12. The CDR3 consists of 16 residues. Sorting that relied on CD45RO/CCR7/CD25/CD127/CD95/CD27 yielded CD4+ naive, central memory, regulatory and stem cell-like memory cells. Reverse transcribing all isolated RNA meant expressed TCRB transcripts were sequenced. The method was immunoSEQ multiplex PCR; TCRdb's version includes in-frame clones alone and lacks a portion of them. The data hold 200,000 to 250,000 clones, with roughly 15% observed a single time. In its sample, this clone was seen a few times.

Sequencing used naive CD4+ T cells from blood. The TCR sequence derives from a woman in her thirties or forties in good health. This chain connects TRBV18 to TRBJ2-5; TRBD2 aligns across 8 bases. The CDR3 DNA sequence: TGTGCCAGCTCCCCCAGGGTAGCGGGGCGAGAAGAGACCCAGTACTTC. Amino acid sequence: CASSPRVAGREETQYF.